This T cell receptor beta chain originates from a study of beta chain features in type 1 diabetes. Study-level results: Moderately but significantly shorter TCRB CDR3s were found in Type 1 diabetes patients in all four CD4+ subsets. Naive, central memory and regulatory TCRB repertoires appeared more similar among patients than healthy donors.

Expressed TCRB transcripts were sequenced because the isolated RNA had all been reverse transcribed beforehand. Clones were sequenced by immunoSEQ multiplex PCR, and TCRdb holds only the in-frame ones, with some missing. The sample has about 700,000 clones, about an eighth seen once. Points on this clone: The antigen is not known.

Every single donor gave one heparinised blood draw, and these averaged about 110 mL. Isolation of CD4+ naive, central memory, regulatory and stem cell-like memory cells was achieved by sorting via CD45RO/CCR7/CD25/CD127/CD95/CD27. Populations obtained by sorting all exceeded 95% purity. V was shortened by 6 bases and J by 7 bases, with 15 bases between the two germline ends. Germline lookup yields CDR1 SQVTM and CDR2 ANQGSEA. This CDR3 has 12 residues. Material: naive CD4+ T cells from blood. V and J are TRBV29-1 and TRBJ1-2; maybe TRBD1 (6 bases). The clonotype originates from a man between 18 and 35 years old with type 1 diabetes. The CDR3 is CSVAQGTRGYTF. CDR3 DNA: TGCAGCGTAGCACAGGGAACTCGTGGCTACACCTTC.